The present T cell receptor beta chain was sequenced within a study of blood T cell repertoires in COVID-19. For the study at large: Whether acute or convalescent, the COVID-19 samples came from the United States, Italy and Spain. The cDNA or gDNA used as material had been derived from T cells, B-cell-depleted T cells, or PBMCs.

Everyone who took part was roughly 18 to 89 years old, and they came from about 25 US areas. Participants had their cohort set by participant-reported clinical history. The CDR3 loop spans 14 amino acids. After removal of 2 bases from V and 4 bases from J, the junction contained 3 bases not matched to a gene. Per germline, CDR1 LGHDT and CDR2 YNNKEL (reference sequence). The repertoire was sequenced with immunoSEQ multiplex PCR; TCRdb's copy has only in-frame clones and lacks some. The sample has roughly 200,000 clones, over 80% seen once. The sequenced material came from PBMCs or T cells enriched from blood (not recorded which). The clonotype was recovered from a man aged 18 to 30 with acute COVID-19. The chain couples TRBV3-1 (or the pseudogene TRBV3-2) to TRBJ1-2, with 8 bases that match TRBD1. The CDR3 loop is CASSQQGATYGYTF. The CDR3 nucleotides are TGTGCCAGCAGCCAACAGGGGGCGACCTATGGCTACACCTTC.